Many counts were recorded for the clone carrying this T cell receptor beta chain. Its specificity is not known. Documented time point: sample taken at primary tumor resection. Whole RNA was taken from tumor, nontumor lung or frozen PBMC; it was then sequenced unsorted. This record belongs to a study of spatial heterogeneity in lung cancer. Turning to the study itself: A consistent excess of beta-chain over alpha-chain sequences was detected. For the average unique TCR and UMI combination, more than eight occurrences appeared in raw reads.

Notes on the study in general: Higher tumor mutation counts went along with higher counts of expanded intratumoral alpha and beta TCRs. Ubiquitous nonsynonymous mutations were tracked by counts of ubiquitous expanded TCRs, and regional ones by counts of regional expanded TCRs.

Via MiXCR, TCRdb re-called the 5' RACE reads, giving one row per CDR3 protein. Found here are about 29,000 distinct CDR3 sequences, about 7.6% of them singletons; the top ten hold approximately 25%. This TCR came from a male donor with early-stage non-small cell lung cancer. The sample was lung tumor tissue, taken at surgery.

Here the CDR3 reads CASRQGLDTQYF. In DNA, the CDR3 is TGTGCCAGCAGACAGGGCTTGGATACGCAGTATTTT. The V gene is TRBV27, the J gene TRBJ2-3, with D maybe TRBD1 (6 bases). Germline V lookup: CDR1 MNHEY, CDR2 SMNVEV (reference sequence). This CDR3 region has 12 residues. V was trimmed by 6 bases and J by 6 bases, leaving 10 bases between them.